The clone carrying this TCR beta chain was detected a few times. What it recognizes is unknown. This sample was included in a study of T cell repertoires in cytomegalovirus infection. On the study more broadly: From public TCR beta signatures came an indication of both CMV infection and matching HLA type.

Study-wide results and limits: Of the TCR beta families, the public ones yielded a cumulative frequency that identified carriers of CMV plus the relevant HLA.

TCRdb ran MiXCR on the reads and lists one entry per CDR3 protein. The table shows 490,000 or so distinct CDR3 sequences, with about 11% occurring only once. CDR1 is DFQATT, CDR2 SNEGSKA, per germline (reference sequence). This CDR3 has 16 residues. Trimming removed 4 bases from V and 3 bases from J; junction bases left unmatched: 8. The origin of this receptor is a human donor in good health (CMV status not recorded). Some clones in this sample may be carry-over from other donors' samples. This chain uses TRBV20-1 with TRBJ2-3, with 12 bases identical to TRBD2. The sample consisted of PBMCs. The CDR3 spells CSATHRLAGVTDTQYF. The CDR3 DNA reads TGCAGTGCTACGCACAGACTAGCGGGAGTTACAGATACGCAGTATTTT.